This T cell receptor beta chain derives from a study of T cells in Graves' hyperthyroidism and ophthalmopathy. The PBMCs had their origin in 10 ml of fresh peripheral blood. This clonotype was seen a few times. Regions amplified from RNA transcripts were the TCR beta CDR3 regions. HTBI primers were used for first-round RT-PCR of the TCR CDR3. From the multiplex PCR reads, TCRdb called clonotypes with MiXCR, one entry per CDR3 protein. The sample includes under 800,000 distinct CDR3 sequences, roughly 15% seen only once; the top ten take about 9.4%. Trimming removed 5 bases from V and 2 bases from J, with 11 bases in between. The CDR3 is 13 amino acids. Germline V gene sequence: CDR1 DFQATT, CDR2 SNEGSKA (reference sequence).

The clonotype comes from a woman under 30 with Graves' hyperthyroidism. Sequencing was carried out using blood. The chain recombines TRBV20-1 with TRBJ2-3, with D perhaps matching TRBD1 (5 bases). The CDR3 coding sequence is TGCAGTGCTGAACCAGGGTACACAGATACGCAGTATTTT. It specifies CSAEPGYTDTQYF.